This T cell receptor beta chain emerged from a study of OX40 agonist ivuxolimab in advanced cancers. Study-level points and caveats: Expanded clones were, on average, more numerous in CD8+ T cells than in CD4+.

In the case of this clone: What it binds is not known.

Patients were ruled out by autoimmune disease history or systemic immunosuppression. The CDR3 is made up of 15 amino acids. Trimming removed 3 bases from V and 0 bases from J, with 11 bases in between. Germline loops: CDR1 ENHRY, CDR2 SYGVKD. Some clones are missing from TCRdb's copy, which holds only in-frame ones; the method was immunoSEQ multiplex PCR. The table records some 40,000 clones, approximately 90% of them present only once. The chain employs TRBV10-3 and TRBJ1-1, with D perhaps TRBD1 (5 bases). This sequence originates from an adult with an advanced solid tumor such as melanoma, head and neck, liver or kidney cancer. The specimen comprised CD4+ or CD8+ T cells sorted from blood, sampled in a trial of the OX40 agonist ivuxolimab. Written as DNA, the CDR3 is TGTGCCATCAGTGACCGGGAGGGGATGAACACTGAAGCTTTCTTT. This codes for CAISDREGMNTEAFF.